The 8 T cell receptor beta chains reported below all come from one sample, sequenced in a study of blood T cell repertoires in COVID-19. Assay used: immunoSEQ multiplex PCR; TCRdb lists only in-frame clones, some missing. The table lists some 140,000 clones, around 89% of them singletons, with around 20% in the top ten. Sequencing was done on a sample of peripheral blood. These TCRs come from a man aged 50 to 59 with active or convalescent COVID-19.

The V gene is TRBV5-1, the J gene TRBJ2-7; 8 bases fit TRBD2. V shed 5 bases and J 3 bases; nucleotides not matched to a gene: 28. From germline, CDR1 is SGHRS and CDR2 YFSETQ. The CDR3 covers 21 residues. CDR3 in amino acids: CASSYNGQEGLAGVVYYEQYF. DNA of the CDR3: TGCGCCAGCAGTTACAATGGGCAAGAGGGGCTAGCGGGCGTAGTCTACTACGAGCAGTACTTC.

The rearrangement uses TRBV7-6 and TRBJ1-1; D possibly corresponds to TRBD1 (5 bases). V lost 1 base, J lost 0 bases, and 9 bases lay in between. This CDR3 contains 15 residues. Germline CDR1 and CDR2: SGHVS and FNYEAQ. CDR3 bases: TGTGCCAGCAGCTTAGGGACAAATATGAACACTGAAGCTTTCTTT. Its protein product is CASSLGTNMNTEAFF.

This chain connects TRBV10-2 to TRBJ2-5, with 11 bases matching TRBD2. This CDR3 is 16 amino acids long. Per germline, CDR1 WSHSY and CDR2 SAAADI. With V trimmed by 6 bases and J by 2 bases, 8 bases remained unmatched. CDR3: CASSYTSGRGQETQYF. CDR3 nucleotide sequence: TGCGCCAGCAGCTATACTAGCGGGAGAGGGCAAGAGACCCAGTACTTC.

The genes are TRBV12-5 and TRBJ2-3, with a tentative D call TRBD1 (5 bases). Between the trimmed V and J ends, which lost 3 bases and 5 bases, there was a span of 15 bases. CDR1 and CDR2 (germline): LGHNT, FRNRAP. The CDR3 contains 15 residues. CDR3: CASGLGVSVVDTQYF. The CDR3 region has the DNA TGTGCTAGTGGTTTAGGGGTTTCGGTGGTAGATACGCAGTATTTT. The full variable domain, completed using reference TRBV12-5 and TRBJ2-3, is DARVTQTPRHKVTEMGQEVTMRCQPILGHNTVFWYRQTMMQGLELLAYFRNRAPLDDSGMPKDRFSAEMPDATLATLKIQPSEPRDSAVYFCASGLGVSVVDTQYFGPGTRLTVL.

The chain combines TRBV6-5 with TRBJ1-2; D might be TRBD1 (5 bases). Deletions cut 7 bases from V and 8 bases from J, with 17 bases between. This CDR3 has 13 residues. Looked up from germline, CDR1 is MNHEY and CDR2 is SVGAGI. This CDR3 reads CASMLDGQGGYTF. CDR3 DNA: TGTGCCAGCATGCTAGACGGGCAGGGCGGCTACACCTTC.

The chain uses TRBV11-2 and TRBJ2-3, with a possible D match to TRBD2 (5 bases). Germline V lookup: CDR1 SGHAT, CDR2 FQNNGV. The CDR3 covers 12 residues. The V and J ends lost 5 bases and 5 bases respectively, with 8 bases between them. As DNA, the CDR3 is TGTGCCAGCAGCCCTCGGGGAGATACGCAGTATTTT. Protein product: CASSPRGDTQYF.

The genes are TRBV5-1 and TRBJ1-1, with D possibly being TRBD1 (5 bases). Germline CDR1 reads SGHRS; CDR2 reads YFSETQ. V lost 3 bases and J lost 2, with 14 bases in between. The CDR3 has 15 amino acids. The CDR3, as DNA: TGCGCCAGCAGCTCACAGGTAGGAGTAAACACTGAAGCTTTCTTT. Translation: CASSSQVGVNTEAFF.

CDR3 amino acids: CASSLGGKGTGELFF. The CDR3 region has the DNA TGTGCCAGCAGCTTAGGAGGGAAAGGCACCGGGGAGCTGTTTTTT. The chain links TRBV7-6 to TRBJ2-2; tentative D call: TRBD2 (5 bases). V was cut by 1 base and J by 4 bases, with 10 bases left in between. From germline, CDR1 is SGHVS and CDR2 FNYEAQ. The CDR3 is made up of 15 amino acids.